This is a list of T cell receptor beta chains from one sample in a study of CD8+CD57+ T cells in acquired aplastic anemia. TCRdb re-analysed the reads in MiXCR, keeping a single row per CDR3 protein. The sample yields about 180,000 distinct CDR3 sequences, almost 50% seen once. The sequenced material came from sorted CD4+, CD8+, or CD8+CD57+ T cells (not recorded which) from PBMCs. Receptor source: a human donor with aplastic anemia. The CDR3 runs from the conserved cysteine through the conserved F or W. A D gene is named only where the DNA matches it firmly. Part of the rows lack a size; the others show once, few, many or a class for expanded clones.

cdr3_nt,cdr3_aa,v_call,clone_size,d_call,j_call
TGTGCCAGCAGCACTAAGGACAAAGGGTCTGGAAACACCATATATTTT,CASSTKDKGSGNTIYF,TRBV2,.,.,TRBJ1-3
TGTGCCAGTAGTATAGATAAGGGGGGCACTGAAGCTTTCTTT,CASSIDKGGTEAFF,TRBV19,many,.,TRBJ1-1
TGTGCCAGCAGCCAAGAAGGGATGTTGACCAATGAGCAGTTCTTC,CASSQEGMLTNEQFF,TRBV2,.,.,TRBJ2-1
TGCAGTGCCGGGGACAGGGCACAACCAGAGACCCAGTACTTC,CSAGDRAQPETQYF,TRBV20-1,.,TRBD1,TRBJ2-5
TGTGCCACCGGACTAGCGGGCTCTGGGGCCAACGTCCTGACTTTC,CATGLAGSGANVLTF,TRBV12-3/TRBV12-4,many,TRBD2,TRBJ2-6
TGTGCCAGCAGGCTAGGGACGGCAGCTTTCTTT,CASRLGTAAFF,TRBV12-3/TRBV12-4,many,.,TRBJ1-1
TGTGCCACCAGCAGAGATCGGGGAGGGTTCGGGGAGCTGTTTTTT,CATSRDRGGFGELFF,TRBV15,.,TRBD2,TRBJ2-2
TGTGCCAGCAGGCAGACAGCTCATAATTCACCCCTCCACTTT,CASRQTAHNSPLHF,TRBV25-1,.,.,TRBJ1-6
TGTGCCAGCAGTTCCGGACTAGCGGAGAACAATGAGCAGTTCTTC,CASSSGLAENNEQFF,TRBV12-3/TRBV12-4,many,TRBD2,TRBJ2-1
TGTGCCAGCATTCCAAGGGTGTGGGGAGAGGAGACCCAGTACTTC,CASIPRVWGEETQYF,TRBV2,.,.,TRBJ2-5
TGTGCCTGGAGTCCTTGGGACAGAACTAGGGGCTACACCTTC,CAWSPWDRTRGYTF,TRBV30,.,TRBD1,TRBJ1-2
TGTGCCAGCAGCCCGACAGGTCGCTCTGGGGCCAACGTCCTGACTTTC,CASSPTGRSGANVLTF,TRBV5-4,many,.,TRBJ2-6
TGTGCCAGCAGTAATAATCAGCCCCAGCATTTT,CASSNNQPQHF,TRBV2,.,.,TRBJ1-5
TGTGCCAGCACCCGCCGTGATACGCAGTATTTT,CASTRRDTQYF,TRBV7-9,many,.,TRBJ2-3
TGTGCCAGCAGAAGGGGGACTAGCTCCTACGAGCAGTACTTC,CASRRGTSSYEQYF,TRBV5-8,many,TRBD2,TRBJ2-7
TGTGCCACCAGCAGGGGTAGACTAGCGGGGTCCTACGAGCAGTACTTC,CATSRGRLAGSYEQYF,TRBV15,few,TRBD2,TRBJ2-7
TGTGCCAGCAGTGCGAACCAGAGGATTGGAAACACCATATATTTT,CASSANQRIGNTIYF,TRBV28,.,.,TRBJ1-3
TGTGCCAGCAGTTCGTCAGGGATCGCCTACGAGCAGTACTTC,CASSSSGIAYEQYF,TRBV27,.,.,TRBJ2-7
TGCAGTGCTAGAGAAAACGGGAGCCCTTTATATCAGCCCCAGCATTTT,CSARENGSPLYQPQHF,TRBV20-1,many,.,TRBJ1-5
TGTGCCAGCAGAATCAATGGAGATAGTGAGCAGTTCTTC,CASRINGDSEQFF,TRBV12-3/TRBV12-4,many,.,TRBJ2-1
TGTGCCAGTAAGCAGGGGGCCCTCAGCACAGATACGCAGTATTTT,CASKQGALSTDTQYF,TRBV19,.,TRBD1,TRBJ2-3
TGCGCCAGCAGCCAAGGGGTGGTCCCTGACTACGAGCAGTACTTC,CASSQGVVPDYEQYF,TRBV2,once,.,TRBJ2-7
TGTGCCACCAGAGGGACAGGGGGTAATGAGCAGTTCTTC,CATRGTGGNEQFF,TRBV24-1,.,TRBD1,TRBJ2-1
TGTGCCACCAGCAGAGAGGGCGGTGAGCAGTTCTTC,CATSREGGEQFF,TRBV15,.,.,TRBJ2-1
TGTGCCAGCAGCTCCGGGACTAGCGGGGGCTCTAATACGCAGTATTTT,CASSSGTSGGSNTQYF,TRBV5-8,.,TRBD2,TRBJ2-3
TGCAGCGTTGAAGATGGGGCAGGGGGAGAGACCCAGTACTTC,CSVEDGAGGETQYF,TRBV29-1,once,TRBD1,TRBJ2-5
TGTGCCAGCAGCTTTGCCGTGGGCTTGAGCTCCTACGAGCAGTACTTC,CASSFAVGLSSYEQYF,TRBV11-1,.,.,TRBJ2-7